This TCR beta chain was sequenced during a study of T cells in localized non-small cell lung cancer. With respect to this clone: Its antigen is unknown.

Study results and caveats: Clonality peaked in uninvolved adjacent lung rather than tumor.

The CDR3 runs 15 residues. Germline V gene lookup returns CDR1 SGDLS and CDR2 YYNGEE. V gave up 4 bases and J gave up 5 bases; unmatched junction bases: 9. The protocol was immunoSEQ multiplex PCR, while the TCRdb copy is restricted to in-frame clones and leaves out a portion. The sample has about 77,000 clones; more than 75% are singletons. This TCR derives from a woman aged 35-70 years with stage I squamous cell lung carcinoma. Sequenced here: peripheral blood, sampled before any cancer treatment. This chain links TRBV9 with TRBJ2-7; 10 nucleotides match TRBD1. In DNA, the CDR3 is TGTGCCAGCAGCTTAGCCGGGACAGGGGCTAACGAGCAGTACTTC. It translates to CASSLAGTGANEQYF.